This T cell receptor beta chain is drawn from a study of blood T cells in healthy people across ages. Study-level results: Naive T cell percentage showed a strong correlation with the diversity of TCR beta. Donors of long life had a larger count of naive CD4+ cells and greater diversity than aged donors. When one million T cells were used, diversity estimates were thought to be underestimates.

This clonotype came up a few times. Antigen specificity is unknown. This may come from a read error, since a much larger clone is one base off. Researchers isolated at least 6.5 million PBMCs per sample. CDR1 is MDHEN, CDR2 SYDVKM, per germline. The CDR3 extends over 15 amino acids. The germline V and J ends were trimmed by 7 bases and 1 base, with 17 bases remaining between them. For the second PCR, which ran for about 6 to 11 cycles, a sample-barcoded 5' primer and a J-beta primer mix were used. From the 5' RACE reads, TCRdb called clonotypes with MiXCR, one entry per CDR3 protein. The sample carries roughly 650,000 distinct CDR3 sequences, about a third recorded once.

The chain employs TRBV28 and TRBJ2-7; D may correspond to TRBD1 or TRBD2 (5 bases each). What was sequenced was blood. The receptor comes from a woman of 80 years or more in good health. DNA for the CDR3: TGTGCCAGCACCTCGGGACCTTCAACTTCCTACGAGCAGTACTTC. Amino acids: CASTSGPSTSYEQYF.